These 13 T cell receptor beta chains were all obtained from the same sample, sequenced in a study of cytomegalovirus exposure and HLA in healthy donors. The protocol was immunoSEQ multiplex PCR, while the TCRdb copy is restricted to in-frame clones and leaves out a portion. The data show around 52,000 clones, about 88% seen once. The sequenced sample was PBMCs. These receptors originate from a woman younger than 45 in good health and CMV-seronegative.

The chain employs TRBV9 and TRBJ2-1; 9 bases align to TRBD2. The germline CDR1 and CDR2 sequences are SGDLS and YYNGEE. Trimming cost V 2 bases and J 3 bases; bases outside gene matches: 3. The CDR3 runs to 15 residues. The CDR3 reads CASSVLAGDYNEQFF. In nucleotides, the CDR3 is TGTGCCAGCAGCGTGTTAGCGGGAGACTACAATGAGCAGTTCTTC.

The chain recombines TRBV4-1 with TRBJ1-1, with D perhaps TRBD1 (5 bases). The V gene lost 6 bases and the J gene lost 2 bases, with 13 bases spanning the gap. Germline values: CDR1 MGHRA, CDR2 YSYEKL. The CDR3 runs to 14 residues. The CDR3 DNA reads TGCGCCAGCAGTCTGACAGTCGGAAACACTGAAGCTTTCTTT. Encoded protein: CASSLTVGNTEAFF.

The V gene is TRBV20-1, the J gene TRBJ2-7; D unresolved. Germline CDR1 is DFQATT and CDR2 is SNEGSKA (reference sequence). This CDR3 is 11 amino acids long. Trimming left V 1 base short and J 4 bases short, with 5 bases between. This chain's CDR3 is CSARGLYEQYF. CDR3 nucleotide sequence: TGCAGTGCTAGAGGGCTTTACGAGCAGTACTTC.

The V gene is TRBV6-4, the J gene TRBJ2-3; 9 bases match TRBD2. The CDR3 runs to 15 residues. Germline CDR1 and CDR2: MRHNA and SNTAGT. Unmatched junction bases numbered 7, after V lost 6 bases and J lost 3 bases. The CDR3 coding sequence is TGTGCCAGCAGCAACTTAGCGGGAGAAACAGATACGCAGTATTTT. It specifies CASSNLAGETDTQYF.

The chain recombines TRBV10-3 with TRBJ2-1; 9 bases map to TRBD2. The CDR3 has 16 amino acids. V gave up 6 bases and J gave up 3 bases; unmatched junction bases: 9. Germline V gene data show CDR1 as ENHRY and CDR2 as SYGVKD. This CDR3 reads CAIRDIAGAGYNEQFF. In DNA, the CDR3 is TGTGCCATCAGGGACATAGCGGGAGCGGGCTACAATGAGCAGTTCTTC.

The chain uses TRBV28 and TRBJ2-5; the D gene is possibly TRBD2 (7 bases). The ends were cut back, 2 bases at V and 5 bases at J, with 12 bases in the middle. Germline CDR1 and CDR2: MDHEN and SYDVKM. CDR3 length: 14 residues. In DNA form, the CDR3 reads TGTGCCAGCAGTTTAGGGGGGGCCATGGAGACCCAGTACTTC. Its protein product is CASSLGGAMETQYF.

This chain joins TRBV7-6 and TRBJ2-7, with TRBD1 matching over 8 bases. The germline CDR1 and CDR2 sequences are SGHVS and FNYEAQ. The V gene end was trimmed by 10 bases and the J gene end by 2 bases; junction bases not matched to a gene: 13. The CDR3 sequence is 15 residues long. CDR3 region: CATSAGTGPTYEQYF. CDR3 sequence (DNA): TGTGCCACCTCCGCCGGGACAGGTCCTACCTACGAGCAGTACTTC.

The rearrangement uses TRBV21-1 and TRBJ1-2. TRBV21-1 is flagged as a pseudogene. The CDR3 totals 15 residues. For the CDR3, the DNA is TGTGCCAGCAGCAAAGTAGGGGATGCGGGAGATGGCTACACCTTC. It translates to CASSKVGDAGDGYTF.

The chain employs TRBV6-5 and TRBJ2-7; 7 bases align to TRBD1. Unmatched junction bases numbered 4, after V lost 5 bases and J lost 0 bases. The CDR3 is 14 amino acids. Germline CDR1 is MNHEY and CDR2 is SVGAGI. CDR3 protein: CASSTGASSYEQYF. The DNA of the CDR3 is TGTGCCAGCAGTACAGGGGCTAGCTCCTACGAGCAGTACTTC.

This sequence joins TRBV28 and TRBJ2-1; TRBD1 agrees at 8 bases. CDR1 and CDR2 (germline): MDHEN, SYDVKM. The V and J ends lost 5 bases and 3 bases, in that order; junction bases with no gene match: 6. CDR3 length: 15 amino acids. The CDR3 loop is CASSIPGQVYNEQFF. For the CDR3, the DNA is TGTGCCAGCAGTATCCCGGGACAGGTCTACAATGAGCAGTTCTTC.

The chain combines TRBV6-6 with TRBJ1-1; D not certain. CDR1 and CDR2 from the germline V gene are MNHNY and SVGAGI (reference sequence). V was shortened by 2 bases and J by 1 base, with 5 bases between the two germline ends. The CDR3 consists of 13 residues. The chain's CDR3 is CASSYVANTEAFF. CDR3 in DNA: TGTGCCAGCAGTTACGTAGCGAACACTGAAGCTTTCTTT.

The chain combines TRBV5-6 with TRBJ1-3; TRBD1 matches at 7 bases. Germline CDR1 SGHDT, CDR2 YYEEEE. The CDR3 has 15 amino acids. The V and J ends lost 3 bases and 4 bases, in that order; junction bases with no gene match: 7. This CDR3 reads CASSWRGLAGNTIYF. The CDR3 DNA is TGTGCCAGCAGCTGGAGGGGGCTGGCCGGAAACACCATATATTTT.

The count of this clone is one. The rearrangement links TRBV28 to TRBJ1-4; TRBD1 is a possible D gene (6 bases). The V end was cut by 3 bases, the J end by 4 bases, with 27 bases between. Germline assignment: CDR1 MDHEN and CDR2 SYDVKM. The CDR3 is 20 residues long. As DNA, the CDR3 is TGTGCCAGCAGTTTGGAAGACCCGGGACATTACCCCTGGGGTAATGAAAAACTGTTTTTT. Translating gives CASSLEDPGHYPWGNEKLFF.